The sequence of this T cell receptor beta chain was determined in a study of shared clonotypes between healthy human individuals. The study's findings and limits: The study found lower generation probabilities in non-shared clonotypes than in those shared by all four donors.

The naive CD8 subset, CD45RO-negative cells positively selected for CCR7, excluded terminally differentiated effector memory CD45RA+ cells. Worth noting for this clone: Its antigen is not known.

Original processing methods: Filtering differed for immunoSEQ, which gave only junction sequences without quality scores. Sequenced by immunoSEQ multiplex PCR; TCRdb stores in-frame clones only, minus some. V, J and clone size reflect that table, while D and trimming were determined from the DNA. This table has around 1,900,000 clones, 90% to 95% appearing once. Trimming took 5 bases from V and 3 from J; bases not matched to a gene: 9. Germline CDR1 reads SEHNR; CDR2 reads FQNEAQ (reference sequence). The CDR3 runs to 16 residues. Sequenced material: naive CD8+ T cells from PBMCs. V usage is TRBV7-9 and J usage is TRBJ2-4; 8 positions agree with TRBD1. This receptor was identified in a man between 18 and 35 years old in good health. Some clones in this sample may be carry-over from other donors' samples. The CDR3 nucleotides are TGTGCCAGCAGCGGGATAACAGGGGGAGGCAAAAACATTCAGTACTTC. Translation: CASSGITGGGKNIQYF.